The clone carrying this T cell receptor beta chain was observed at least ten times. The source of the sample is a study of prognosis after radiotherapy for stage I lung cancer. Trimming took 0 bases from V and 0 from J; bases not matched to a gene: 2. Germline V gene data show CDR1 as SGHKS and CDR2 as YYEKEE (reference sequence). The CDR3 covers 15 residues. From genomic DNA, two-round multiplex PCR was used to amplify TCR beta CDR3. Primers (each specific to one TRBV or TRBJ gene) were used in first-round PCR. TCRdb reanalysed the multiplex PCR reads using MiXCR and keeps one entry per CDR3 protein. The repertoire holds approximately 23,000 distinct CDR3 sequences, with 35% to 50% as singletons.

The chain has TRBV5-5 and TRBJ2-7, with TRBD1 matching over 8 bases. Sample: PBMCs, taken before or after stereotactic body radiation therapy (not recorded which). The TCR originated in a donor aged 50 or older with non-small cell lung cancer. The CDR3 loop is CASSLAGGDSYEQYF. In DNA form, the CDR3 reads TGTGCCAGCAGCTTGGCAGGGGGCGACTCCTACGAGCAGTACTTC.